The 22 T cell receptor beta chains reported below all come from one sample, sequenced in a study of cytomegalovirus exposure and HLA in healthy donors. It was with 60 Vbeta and 13 Jbeta primers that the PCR ran. Profiling relied on immunoSEQ multiplex PCR, and the TCRdb table lists in-frame clones only, not all of them. The sample contains 120,000 to 150,000 clones, 82% of which appear only once. Source material: PBMCs. The origin of the receptors is a male donor in good health and CMV-seronegative.

This chain links TRBV5-5 with TRBJ1-3; maybe TRBD1 (6 bases). Deletions cut 3 bases from V and 7 bases from J, with 11 bases between. Looked up from germline, CDR1 is SGHKS and CDR2 is YYEKEE (reference sequence). The CDR3 sequence is 13 residues long. The CDR3 nucleotides read TGTGCCAGCAGCTGGGACATTGGGAACACCATATATTTT. It is translated as CASSWDIGNTIYF.

To note about this clone: This sample also contains other DNA sequences that code for the same CDR3. The chain employs TRBV6-5 and TRBJ2-6; no clear D gene. Per germline, CDR1 MNHEY and CDR2 SVGAGI. The V and J ends lost 2 bases and 0 bases respectively, with 5 bases between them. The CDR3 contains 15 residues. CDR3 in amino acids: CASSYRGSGANVLTF. In DNA, the CDR3 is TGTGCCAGCAGTTACCGAGGCTCTGGGGCCAACGTCCTGACTTTC.

A few counts support this clone. The V gene is TRBV11-1, the J gene TRBJ2-3; D is possibly TRBD1 (6 bases). Trimming stripped 5 bases from V and 2 bases from J, with 11 bases between. This CDR3 has 14 amino acids. Germline loops: CDR1 SGHAT, CDR2 FQDESV (reference sequence). The CDR3 spells CASSTGQLTDTQYF. The CDR3, as DNA: TGTGCCAGCAGCACCGGACAGCTCACAGATACGCAGTATTTT.

This chain uses TRBV9 with TRBJ1-5, with TRBD1 as a possible D gene (5 bases). This CDR3 region has 15 residues. Germline V gives CDR1 SGDLS, CDR2 YYNGEE. The ends were cut back, 2 bases at V and 1 base at J, with 10 bases in the middle. CDR3 in DNA: TGTGCCAGCAGCGTCGGGGGAAGGAGCAATCAGCCCCAGCATTTT. Its protein product is CASSVGGRSNQPQHF.

This sequence joins TRBV28 and TRBJ1-2, with D uncertain. V was trimmed by 5 bases and J by 10 bases, leaving 23 bases between them. Germline V lookup: CDR1 MDHEN, CDR2 SYDVKM. The CDR3 runs 15 residues. The CDR3 loop is CASSPDKGLARYYTF. The DNA of the CDR3 is TGTGCCAGCAGTCCAGATAAAGGTCTAGCGAGGTACTACACCTTC.

The V and J genes are TRBV30 and TRBJ2-1; 9 nucleotides line up with TRBD1. V lost 8 bases, J lost 7 bases, and 15 bases stayed unmatched. Germline V CDR1 and CDR2: GTSNPN, SVGIG (reference sequence). This CDR3 is built from 15 residues. CDR3 coding DNA: TGTGCCCGGACTCTGGGACAGGGCACGACGAATGAGCAGTTCTTC. Encoded protein: CARTLGQGTTNEQFF. Full variable domain (outside the CDR3, taken from reference TRBV30 and TRBJ2-1): SQTIHQWPATLVQPVGSPLSLECTVEGTSNPNLYWYRQAAGRGLQLLFYSVGIGQISSEVPQNLSASRPQDRQFILSSKKLLLSDSGFYLCARTLGQGTTNEQFFGPGTRLTVL.

The CDR3 nucleotides are TGTGCCAGCAGGTCTAGCGGGAACTATGAGCAGTTCTTC. Encoded protein: CASRSSGNYEQFF. The V and J genes are TRBV27 and TRBJ2-1, with 9 bases matching TRBD2. V was pared by 6 bases and J by 8 bases, with 5 bases of the junction left unmatched. The CDR3 length is 13 residues. Germline V gene sequence: CDR1 MNHEY, CDR2 SMNVEV (reference sequence).

The chain recombines TRBV10-1 with TRBJ2-2; TRBD1 aligns across 7 bases. Per the germline V gene, CDR1 is WNHNN and CDR2 is SYGVQD (reference sequence). The CDR3 has 15 amino acids. Trimming cost V 3 bases and J 3 bases; bases outside gene matches: 4. The CDR3 loop is CASSEGDRDTGELFF. As DNA, the CDR3 is TGCGCCAGCAGTGAAGGAGACAGGGACACCGGGGAGCTGTTTTTT.

This chain uses TRBV6-5 with TRBJ2-2; 9 bases map to TRBD2. The CDR3 runs 15 residues. V lost 2 bases to trimming and J lost 4 bases; unmatched junction nucleotides: 2. CDR1 and CDR2 (germline): MNHEY, SVGAGI. CDR3 region: CASSYGGRVTGELFF. CDR3 in DNA: TGTGCCAGCAGTTACGGCGGGAGGGTCACCGGGGAGCTGTTTTTT.

The chain combines TRBV6-5 with TRBJ2-3; TRBD2 matches 8 bases. CDR1 and CDR2 from the germline V gene are MNHEY and SVGAGI. This CDR3 has 15 amino acids. The ends lost 3 bases at V and 5 bases at J; junction bases unmatched: 7. CDR3 nucleotide sequence: TGTGCCAGCAGTTATCAGGCGGGAGGTTTAGATACGCAGTATTTT. Translated, it gives CASSYQAGGLDTQYF.

The table lists this clone with a few counts. The CDR3 DNA reads TGTGCCGCCGACAGACTTAGTATTCTCTCGGGAAACACCATATATTTT. Translation gives CAADRLSILSGNTIYF. V gene TRBV30 combines with J gene TRBJ1-3, with TRBD1 as a possible D gene (5 bases). The CDR3 is 16 residues long. Trimming took off 8 bases at V and 4 bases at J, with 24 bases between the two ends. Per the germline V gene, CDR1 is GTSNPN and CDR2 is SVGIG (reference sequence). Looking up the rest from reference TRBV30 and TRBJ1-3 gives the full variable domain: SQTIHQWPATLVQPVGSPLSLECTVEGTSNPNLYWYRQAAGRGLQLLFYSVGIGQISSEVPQNLSASRPQDRQFILSSKKLLLSDSGFYLCAADRLSILSGNTIYFGEGSWLTVV.

The rearrangement links TRBV30 to TRBJ2-7; D is unresolved. This CDR3 has 11 amino acids. Germline lookup yields CDR1 GTSNPN and CDR2 SVGIG (reference sequence). The V end was cut by 1 base, the J end by 3 bases, with 4 bases between. The CDR3 spells CAWSAYYEQYF. DNA of the CDR3: TGTGCCTGGAGTGCGTACTACGAGCAGTACTTC.

This clone was detected once. J is TRBJ2-3 and V is TRBV14, with 8 bases identical to TRBD2. Germline trimming cut 3 bases from V and 2 bases from J; bases unmatched to any gene: 10. This CDR3 has 17 residues. The germline V gene has CDR1 SGHDN and CDR2 FVKESK. The CDR3 DNA reads as TGTGCCAGCAGCCACCTATCACTAGCGGAGCCCACAGATACGCAGTATTTT. Translated, it gives CASSHLSLAEPTDTQYF.

This clone was counted a few times. The chain couples TRBV28 to TRBJ2-4; maybe TRBD1 (5 bases). CDR3 size: 13 residues. V was shortened by 6 bases and J by 8 bases, with 14 bases between the two germline ends. The germline CDR1 and CDR2 sequences are MDHEN and SYDVKM. DNA of the CDR3: TGTGCCAGCAGGCAGGGCCTAACGTACATTCAGTACTTC. Translating gives CASRQGLTYIQYF.

There are a few counts of this clone. The chain carries TRBV9 and TRBJ2-2; 7 nucleotides line up with TRBD1. CDR3 length equals 17 residues. Germline trimming cut 3 bases from V and 0 bases from J; bases unmatched to any gene: 8. The germline V gene has CDR1 SGDLS and CDR2 YYNGEE. In nucleotides, the CDR3 is TGTGCCAGCAGCGCTGAAACCGGGACAGCGAACACCGGGGAGCTGTTTTTT. It is translated as CASSAETGTANTGELFF.

The chain has TRBV4-2 and TRBJ2-5, with D perhaps TRBD2 (5 bases). CDR1 LGHNA and CDR2 YNFKEQ come from the germline V gene. Trimming took 4 bases from V and 4 from J, leaving 7 bases between them. The CDR3 is made up of 12 amino acids. The CDR3 bases are TGTGCCAGCAGCCGAGGAGGAGAGACCCAGTACTTC. Amino acids: CASSRGGETQYF.

The chain is built from TRBV6-1 and TRBJ1-5, with D maybe TRBD1 (5 bases). With 1 base removed from V and 4 bases from J, the gap between germline ends came to 11 bases. CDR1 is MNHNS and CDR2 is SASEGT in the germline V gene. This CDR3 region has 15 residues. CDR3 sequence: CASSEVGGINQPQHF. CDR3 bases: TGTGCCAGCAGTGAAGTCGGGGGTATTAATCAGCCCCAGCATTTT.

The chain carries TRBV19 and TRBJ1-2; 8 bases are shared with TRBD1. Germline V CDR1 and CDR2: LNHDA, SQIVND (reference sequence). This CDR3 contains 14 residues. V shed 5 bases, J shed 4 bases, and the junction held 6 bases outside the gene matches. CDR3 sequence: CASSAWTGPYGYTF. The CDR3 DNA reads as TGTGCCAGTAGTGCCTGGACAGGGCCCTATGGCTACACCTTC.

The V gene is TRBV12-5, the J gene TRBJ1-2, with D hard to call. The germline CDR1 and CDR2 sequences are LGHNT and FRNRAP. The V end was cut by 2 bases, the J end by 0 bases, with 13 bases between. The CDR3 sequence is 16 residues long. DNA of the CDR3: TGTGCTAGTGGTTTGATGGCGGGTCGAGCTAACTATGGCTACACCTTC. Encoded protein: CASGLMAGRANYGYTF.

The chain links TRBV4-1 to TRBJ1-5; D is uncertain. Trimming cost V 1 base and J 3 bases, with 7 bases left between them. In germline, CDR1 is MGHRA, CDR2 YSYEKL. The CDR3 consists of 14 residues. The CDR3 DNA sequence: TGCGCCAGCAGCCAAGGCAGTAACAATCAGCCCCAGCATTTT. This gives the protein CASSQGSNNQPQHF.

The chain recombines TRBV27 with TRBJ2-7; the match to TRBD2 covers 8 bases. V lost 4 bases, J lost 6 bases, and 11 bases stayed unmatched. This CDR3 region has 15 residues. Germline CDR1 is MNHEY and CDR2 is SMNVEV (reference sequence). The CDR3 sequence: CASSSLPGLEGEQYF. The CDR3 region has the DNA TGTGCCAGCAGTTCCCTTCCGGGACTAGAGGGCGAGCAGTACTTC.

With respect to this clone: Its ends do not fully match the called genes, so a read error is possible. This chain connects TRBV7-9 to TRBJ2-7; TRBD1 aligns across 7 bases. Germline CDR1 SEHNR, CDR2 FQNEAQ (reference sequence). CDR3 length: 15 residues. The DNA of the CDR3 is TGTTCCAGCAGCGCGACACCGGGACAGTACTACGAGCAGTACTTC. It specifies CSSSATPGQYYEQYF. Filled out from reference TRBV7-9 and TRBJ2-7, the complete variable domain reads DTGVSQNPRHKITKRGQNVTFRCDPISEHNRLYWYRQTLGQGPEFLTYFQNEAQLEKSRLLSDRFSAERPKGSFSTLEIQRTEQGDSAMYLCSSSATPGQYYEQYFGPGTRLTVT.